This TCR beta chain appears in the sequencing data of a study of T-cell reconstitution after alpha-beta-depleted transplantation in children. With respect to this clonotype: A read error may be the cause here, since a much bigger clone is one base away.

Unique molecular identifiers were used in preparing the TCRbeta library. Each CDR3 protein gets one entry after TCRdb re-called the PCR reads with MiXCR. The data contain some 200,000 distinct CDR3 sequences, around 7% of them singletons. Sequencing used PBMCs from the stem cell graft donor, obtained from the stem cell graft. The TCR comes from a human donor who donated a stem cell graft to a child with Wiskott-Aldrich syndrome.

The CDR3 reads CASSSPMGNRGKNIQYF. CDR3 nucleotide sequence: TGCGCCAGCAGCTCGCCGATGGGGAACAGGGGAAAAAACATTCAGTACTTC. The V call is TRBV5-1, the J call TRBJ2-4, with 7 bases fitting TRBD1. The V gene end was trimmed by 3 bases and the J gene end by 4 bases; junction bases not matched to a gene: 13. There are 17 residues in the CDR3. From germline, CDR1 is SGHRS and CDR2 YFSETQ.